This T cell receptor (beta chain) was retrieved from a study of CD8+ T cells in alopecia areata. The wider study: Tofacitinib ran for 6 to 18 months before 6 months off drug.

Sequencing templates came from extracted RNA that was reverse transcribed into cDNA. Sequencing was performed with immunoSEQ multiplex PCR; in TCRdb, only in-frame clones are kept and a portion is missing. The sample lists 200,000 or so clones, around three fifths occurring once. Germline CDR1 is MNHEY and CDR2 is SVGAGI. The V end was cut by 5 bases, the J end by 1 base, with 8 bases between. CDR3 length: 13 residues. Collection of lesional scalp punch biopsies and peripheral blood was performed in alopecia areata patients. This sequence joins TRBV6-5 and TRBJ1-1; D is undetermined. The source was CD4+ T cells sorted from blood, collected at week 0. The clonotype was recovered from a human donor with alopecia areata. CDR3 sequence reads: CASSRTKNTEAFF. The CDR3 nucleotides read TGTGCCAGCAGTAGGACCAAGAACACTGAAGCTTTCTTT.